The 20 T cell receptor beta chains in this list originate from one sample, sequenced in a study of early stage breast cancer tumors. The data were produced by immunoSEQ multiplex PCR, yet TCRdb's version contains in-frame clones alone and is incomplete. The sample includes some 75,000 clones, 65% to 85% of them seen just once. The source material was blood. These receptors were obtained from a person aged 55-75 years with breast cancer.

This chain uses TRBV5-4 with TRBJ2-5, with D uncertain. The CDR3 runs to 14 residues. Looked up from germline, CDR1 is SGHNT and CDR2 is YYREEE (reference sequence). V lost 3 bases, J lost 3 bases, and 12 bases lay in between. The CDR3 DNA follows: TGTGCCAGCAGCTCCGACGGTGGGGAAGAGACCCAGTACTTC. It encodes CASSSDGGEETQYF. The full variable domain, with the rest looked up from reference TRBV5-4 and TRBJ2-5, is ETGVTQSPTHLIKTRGQQVTLRCSSQSGHNTVSWYQQALGQGPQFIFQYYREEENGRGNFPPRFSGLQFPNYSSELNVNALELDDSALYLCASSSDGGEETQYFGPGTRLLVL.

The chain uses TRBV19 and TRBJ1-1; unclear D gene. V shed 1 base and J shed 7 bases, with 10 bases lying between them. CDR1 is LNHDA and CDR2 is SQIVND in the germline V gene (reference sequence). This CDR3 comprises 13 residues. CDR3 in amino acids: CASSIADQSEAFF. The DNA of the CDR3 is TGTGCCAGTAGTATAGCAGACCAGAGTGAAGCTTTCTTT.

This chain uses TRBV19 with TRBJ1-4; no clear D. Per germline, CDR1 LNHDA and CDR2 SQIVND (reference sequence). The CDR3 is 14 residues long. Trimming removed 3 bases at V and 6 bases at J, with 11 bases between. Here the CDR3 DNA reads TGTGCCAGTAGTATGCGGGAGTCCTATGAAAAACTGTTTTTT. Translated: CASSMRESYEKLFF.

The chain combines TRBV6-1 with TRBJ2-5, with TRBD1 identical over 9 bases. Germline V CDR1 and CDR2: MNHNS, SASEGT. The CDR3 consists of 14 residues. The ends lost 6 bases at V and 4 bases at J; junction bases unmatched: 6. The CDR3 loop is CASRRQGVGETQYF. Written as DNA, the CDR3 is TGTGCCAGCAGACGACAGGGGGTCGGAGAGACCCAGTACTTC.

With respect to this clone: Other nucleotide sequences in the sample specify the same CDR3. The V and J genes are TRBV10-3 and TRBJ1-1; D remains ambiguous. The CDR3 has 14 residues. V lost 0 bases to trimming and J lost 2 bases, with 7 bases between them. The germline V gene encodes CDR1 ENHRY and CDR2 SYGVKD. CDR3 residues: CAISESRGNTEAFF. CDR3 nucleotides: TGTGCCATCAGTGAGTCCCGCGGCAACACTGAAGCTTTCTTT.

This chain joins TRBV29-1 and TRBJ1-1; weak D call: TRBD1 (5 bases). Germline CDR1 SQVTM, CDR2 ANQGSEA. The CDR3 spans 14 residues. With 0 bases removed from V and 4 bases from J, the gap between germline ends came to 12 bases. CDR3 amino acids: CSVEDLGETTEAFF. The CDR3 DNA sequence: TGCAGCGTTGAAGATTTGGGGGAAACCACTGAAGCTTTCTTT.

The CDR3, as DNA: TGTGCCTGGAGTGTCGGGGGAACCTCCTACGAGCAGTACTTC. Translating it yields CAWSVGGTSYEQYF. The V and J genes are TRBV30 and TRBJ2-7, with TRBD2 as a possible D gene (6 bases). Germline assignment: CDR1 GTSNPN and CDR2 SVGIG (reference sequence). V lost 0 bases to trimming and J lost 0 bases, with 9 bases between them. The CDR3 has 14 amino acids.

CDR3 region: CASPPGTGELFF. CDR3 sequence (DNA): TGTGCCAGCCCCCCCGGGACCGGGGAGCTGTTTTTT. The chain combines TRBV7-9 with TRBJ2-2, with D unresolved. The V and J ends lost 8 bases and 5 bases respectively, with 9 bases between them. Germline V gene data show CDR1 as SEHNR and CDR2 as FQNEAQ (reference sequence). This CDR3 is 12 amino acids long.

This chain connects TRBV11-2 to TRBJ1-3, with D perhaps TRBD1 (6 bases). This CDR3 is 16 amino acids long. V shed 8 bases and J shed 0 bases, with 17 bases lying between them. The germline CDR1 and CDR2 sequences are SGHAT and FQNNGV. The DNA of the CDR3 is TGTGCCAGCTCCACCGGGGGCATAGGCTCTGGAAACACCATATATTTT. This sequence encodes CASSTGGIGSGNTIYF.

The V call is TRBV5-6, the J call TRBJ1-2; D unclear. The V end lost 3 bases, the J end lost 2 bases, and 8 bases lay between the germline ends. Germline lookup yields CDR1 SGHDT and CDR2 YYEEEE. CDR3 length: 13 residues. CDR3 nucleotides: TGTGCCAGCAGCTCGGACCTCAACTATGGCTACACCTTC. It codes for CASSSDLNYGYTF.

The chain recombines TRBV27 with TRBJ2-7; the match to TRBD2 covers 10 bases. The V gene's germline CDR1 is MNHEY and CDR2 SMNVEV (reference sequence). The CDR3 consists of 15 residues. The ends lost 6 bases at V and 4 bases at J; junction bases unmatched: 9. The CDR3 loop reads CASSFRTSGDYEQYF. CDR3 DNA sequence: TGTGCCAGCAGCTTCAGGACTAGCGGAGATTACGAGCAGTACTTC.

The gene calls are TRBV2 and TRBJ1-5; D remains ambiguous. In germline, CDR1 is SNHLY, CDR2 FYNNEI. This CDR3 spans 14 amino acids. V was pared by 4 bases and J by 4 bases, with 11 bases between. The CDR3 region is CASSGVEANQPQHF. The CDR3, as DNA: TGTGCCAGCAGTGGGGTAGAAGCTAATCAGCCCCAGCATTTT.

This clone was seen a handful of times. V gene TRBV2 combines with J gene TRBJ1-2; a possible D gene is TRBD1 (5 bases). V was pared by 3 bases and J by 7 bases, with 12 bases between. CDR3 length equals 13 residues. Germline loops: CDR1 SNHLY, CDR2 FYNNEI. The CDR3 DNA reads as TGTGCCAGCAGTGAGGCCAGGGAAGGTGGCTACACCTTC. Amino acids: CASSEAREGGYTF.

The chain employs TRBV5-6 and TRBJ2-2, with D perhaps TRBD2 (5 bases). This CDR3 comprises 14 residues. CDR1 is SGHDT, CDR2 YYEEEE, per germline. The V end was cut by 4 bases, the J end by 6 bases, with 13 bases between. The CDR3 nucleotides are TGTGCCAGCAGCAAGAGGGTGGTCCCCGGGGAGCTGTTTTTT. Its protein product is CASSKRVVPGELFF.

V and J are TRBV6-5 and TRBJ2-7; perhaps TRBD1 as D (5 bases). CDR3 length: 13 amino acids. V was cut by 6 bases and J by 2 bases, with 11 bases left in between. Germline-derived CDR1 and CDR2 are MNHEY and SVGAGI. Here the CDR3 DNA reads TGTGCCAGCAGAACCGACAGAGCCTACGAGCAGTACTTC. It encodes CASRTDRAYEQYF.

The V gene is TRBV28, the J gene TRBJ1-4, with D tentatively TRBD1 (6 bases). CDR1 MDHEN and CDR2 SYDVKM come from the germline V gene. Trimming cost V 5 bases and J 5 bases, with 12 bases left between them. The CDR3 contains 14 residues. CDR3: CASSVTGPNEKLFF. For the CDR3, the DNA is TGTGCCAGCAGTGTGACAGGCCCGAATGAAAAACTGTTTTTT.

V gene TRBV4-1 combines with J gene TRBJ2-4; TRBD2 matches 9 bases. The CDR3 length is 17 residues. Germline V gene lookup returns CDR1 MGHRA and CDR2 YSYEKL. V lost 1 base, J lost 3 bases, and 7 bases stayed unmatched. CDR3 in amino acids: CASSQGRRGGDKNIQYF. The CDR3 nucleotides are TGCGCCAGCAGCCAAGGACGGCGGGGGGGAGACAAAAACATTCAGTACTTC.

V gene TRBV5-4 combines with J gene TRBJ2-6; D is unclear. Trimming pared 1 base from V and 0 bases from J, leaving 8 bases between. This CDR3 has 16 residues. CDR1 and CDR2 from the germline V gene are SGHNT and YYREEE (reference sequence). This CDR3 is CASSLNRRSGANVLTF. The CDR3 DNA reads as TGTGCCAGCAGCTTGAACCGACGCTCTGGGGCCAACGTCCTGACTTTC.

V is TRBV13 and J is TRBJ2-5; 9 bases fit TRBD1. The CDR3 totals 15 residues. J was trimmed by 5 bases and V by 5 bases; bases with no gene match: 9. From germline, CDR1 is PRHDT and CDR2 FYEKMQ (reference sequence). The CDR3 nucleotides read TGTGCCAGCAGCACCCAGACAGGGGGTTCGGAGACCCAGTACTTC. Protein product: CASSTQTGGSETQYF.

V is TRBV5-8 and J is TRBJ1-4, with D maybe TRBD1 (6 bases). Germline V lookup: CDR1 SGHTS, CDR2 YDEGEE. The CDR3 contains 19 residues. V lost 3 bases and J 2 bases, leaving 23 bases between the germline ends. The CDR3 sequence: CASSSLGATIGTTNEKLFF. CDR3 nucleotide sequence: TGTGCCAGCAGCTCTCTGGGGGCGACGATTGGTACTACTAATGAAAAACTGTTTTTT. The full variable domain, in which reference TRBV5-8 and TRBJ1-4 provide the parts outside the CDR3, is EAGVTQSPTHLIKTRGQQATLRCSPISGHTSVYWYQQALGLGLQFLLWYDEGEERNRGNFPPRFSGRQFPNYSSELNVNALELEDSALYLCASSSLGATIGTTNEKLFFGSGTQLSVL.